A single TCR beta chain is shown here with its context. Its antigen target is currently unknown. No quality values exist for individual bases; no much larger clone is one base distant. From the cysteine up to the phenylalanine, the CDR3 has a length of 13 residues. Only the CDR3 DNA is retained, 39 bases long and in frame from the first base. The junction carries 10 bases between V and J, which are trimmed by 6 bases and 4 bases respectively. In the germline V gene (reference sequence), CDR1 corresponds to SEHNR and CDR2 to FQNEAQ. This entry is derived from a study of shared clonotypes between healthy human individuals (dated by TCRdb to 2020 to 2021). Broadly, across the study: Two women and a few men aged 18 to 49 years were included in the cohort. Per donor, leukapheresis produced somewhere between about 0.94 and 9 billion PBMCs. To estimate repertoire size and how much clonotypes are shared between individuals, the study performed deep sequencing of blood TCR repertoires from 4 to 6 healthy adults. Different laboratories and diverse techniques were used to prepare libraries and sequence TCR repertoires, to increase sequencing depth and limit assay-specific biases. For each donor, CD4 naive and CD4 memory were each run on three plates, CD8 naive on two plates, and CD8 memory on one plate.

What the study reported, not specific to this receptor: Sharing across a handful of donors was observed for around 4.8% of naive CD4, 3% to 3.5% of naive CD8, about 2.5% of memory CD4, and around 0.4% of memory CD8 clonotypes. The small number of donors limited the genetic and exposure-history diversity represented. Compared with non-shared clonotypes, the clonotypes found in all four sorted-subset donors had higher generation probabilities. Based on pairwise subsampling, the degree of clonotype sharing among donors was expected to be affected by sequencing depth. Sampling was limited to blood, and TCR repertoires in tissue likely differ from TCR repertoires in blood. Naive subsets generally had larger estimated clonotype richness than memory subsets did. Rarefaction of sorted-subset datasets indicated incomplete sequencing despite the large sequencing depth.

The donors were healthy, HIV-negative adults who had no recently reported acute infections or vaccinations. Every donor was a Caucasian adult residing in Nashville, Tennessee, USA. Magnetic negative selection was used to enrich CD4+ T cells, after which naive cells were positively selected on CD45RA and the negative fraction became the memory subset. Blood was obtained by leukapheresis, after which PBMCs were separated by Ficoll-Histopaque density gradient centrifugation and cryopreserved in liquid nitrogen vapor phase. Analytical flow cytometry was used to check the purity and quantity of each magnetically sorted T cell population. Genomic DNA was isolated from every sorted fraction and measured by UV absorbance on a Nanodrop 2000c. TCR CDR3 regions were amplified from genomic DNA by multiplex PCR using the deep immunoSEQ assay. Extracted genomic DNA from each cell subset was spread evenly across all wells of several immunoSEQ 96-well plates, with each plate serving as a replicate. For sorted subsets, approximately 210 ng genomic DNA, equal to about 30,000 T cell genomes, was loaded into each replicate PCR. Purified libraries were measured with a Qubit 3.0 fluorometer, size-checked on a Bioanalyzer 2100, and measured again with the KAPA Library Quantification kit. Every immunoSEQ 96-well plate was sequenced on a separate single-read 150-cycle Illumina NextSeq 550 flow cell. The original pipeline was this. Because only junctional sequences without quality scores were contained in the immunoSEQ output, filtering matching that applied to full-length reads could not be performed. To assign V/J genes and CDR3, sequences were annotated using PyIR, a Python wrapper for IgBLAST v1.9, with IMGT germline references. Reads were filtered out if the reads had weak V/J assignments (E-value above 1e-6), no CDR3, stop codons, out-of-frame junctions, or ambiguous translated residues. A V3J clonotype was defined by an identical inferred V gene, J gene, and CDR3 amino acid sequence. The percentage overlap between two repertoires was calculated by dividing the number of shared unique clonotypes by the size of the smaller repertoire. RTK rarefaction, the Chao1 estimator, and Recon v2.1 estimates of unobserved clonotypes were used to assess repertoire richness. For all TCRbeta clonotypes obtained by the gDNA method from a few donors, generation probabilities were computed with OLGA. TCRdb took this table from immuneACCESS and kept in-frame rearrangements with V and J called. Such tables lack part of the clones; where checked against another copy, unresolved V genes explain under half of the gap, and the rest is unexplained. The V and J calls and clone size are taken from that table; D and trimming were inferred from the DNA. Recorded for this sample are millions of clones; more than 90% of them occurred a single time. The ten most abundant clones make up around 0.14% of the sample.

This receptor was obtained from a man between 18 and 29 years old in good health. The sequenced material came from naive CD4+ T cells sorted from blood. This specimen's cell subset or site label, per the study, means: CD45RA+ positively selected. Rearrangement joined TRBV7-9 to TRBJ1-3, with an unclear D gene assignment. The DNA reads as follows: TGTGCCAGCAGGACGGGTGAAGGAAACACCATATATTTT. Protein translation: CASRTGEGNTIYF.